The 32 T cell receptor beta chains in this list originate from one sample, sequenced in a study of cytomegalovirus exposure and HLA in healthy donors. The study ran its PCR with 60 Vbeta and 13 Jbeta primers. The method was immunoSEQ multiplex PCR; TCRdb's version includes in-frame clones alone and lacks a portion of them. The data hold 120,000 or so clones, with about three quarters observed a single time. The sequenced sample was PBMCs. The receptor source for this set is a man aged 55 to 70 in good health and CMV-seropositive.

The chain joins TRBV5-4 to TRBJ2-7, with 11 bases that match TRBD2. The CDR3 is 15 residues long. CDR1 SGHNT and CDR2 YYREEE come from the germline V gene (reference sequence). After removal of 4 bases from V and 0 bases from J, the junction contained 3 bases not matched to a gene. This CDR3 is CASSSTSGSSYEQYF. DNA for the CDR3: TGTGCCAGCAGCAGCACTAGCGGGAGCTCCTACGAGCAGTACTTC.

The gene calls are TRBV7-9 and TRBJ1-1, with D hard to call. Germline CDR1 and CDR2: SEHNR and FQNEAQ (reference sequence). V was trimmed by 1 base and J by 5 bases, leaving 11 bases between them. This CDR3 is built from 14 residues. The CDR3 DNA is TGTGCCAGCAGCTTAGAGGGCGGAGGGACTGAAGCTTTCTTT. As protein: CASSLEGGGTEAFF.

The table lists this clone with a few counts. The gene calls are TRBV27 and TRBJ2-3; 10 nucleotides match TRBD1. The germline gives CDR1 MNHEY, CDR2 SMNVEV (reference sequence). The CDR3 has 16 residues. J gave up 4 bases and V 2 bases, and 6 bases lay outside the gene matches. The CDR3 DNA reads TGTGCCAGCAGTTTAGAAGGGACAGGGGTTGCAGATACGCAGTATTTT. Encoded protein: CASSLEGTGVADTQYF.

The chain combines TRBV10-1 with TRBJ1-5; TRBD1 might be the D (5 bases). Trimming removed 3 bases from V and 6 bases from J, with 15 bases in between. Germline CDR1 reads WNHNN; CDR2 reads SYGVQD (reference sequence). CDR3 length: 15 residues. For the CDR3, the DNA is TGCGCCAGCAGTGATTCCAGGGCCTGGGGTCAGCCCCAGCATTTT. Its protein is CASSDSRAWGQPQHF.

In this sample, this clone turned up once. The chain uses TRBV5-1 and TRBJ2-3, with 11 bases that match TRBD2. J gave up 5 bases and V 0 bases, and 11 bases lay outside the gene matches. Germline CDR1 SGHRS, CDR2 YFSETQ. This CDR3 has 18 amino acids. The CDR3 DNA reads as TGCGCCAGCAGCTTGGCCCCAAGTAGCGGGGGGGAGATAGATACGCAGTATTTT. Residues: CASSLAPSSGGEIDTQYF.

This clone was counted a single time. This sequence joins TRBV7-4 and TRBJ1-4, with 11 bases matching TRBD1. Germline V gene sequence: CDR1 SGHVT, CDR2 SQSDAQ. The CDR3 totals 17 residues. V shed 6 bases, J shed 8 bases, and the junction held 14 bases outside the gene matches. The CDR3 here is CASRRDRGRGWEEKLFF. CDR3 DNA: TGTGCCAGCAGGCGGGACAGGGGGAGGGGTTGGGAAGAAAAACTGTTTTTT.

This clone was counted between two and nine times. The rearrangement uses TRBV5-1 and TRBJ2-6; no firm D call. In germline, CDR1 is SGHRS, CDR2 YFSETQ. V lost 4 bases and J 2 bases, leaving 7 bases between the germline ends. This CDR3 is 14 amino acids long. CDR3 DNA sequence: TGCGCCAGCAGCGCCGACACTGGGGCCAACGTCCTGACTTTC. As protein: CASSADTGANVLTF.

On this clone: The sample has other DNA sequences that encode this CDR3 too. The gene calls are TRBV7-8 and TRBJ1-2, with 7 bases identical to TRBD1. CDR3 length equals 13 residues. V shed 5 bases and J 3 bases; nucleotides not matched to a gene: 3. Per the germline V gene, CDR1 is SGHVS and CDR2 is FQNEAQ. The CDR3 region is CASSPGGDYGYTF. DNA for the CDR3: TGTGCCAGCAGCCCAGGGGGTGACTATGGCTACACCTTC.

This clone has more than one count but fewer than ten. J is TRBJ2-3 and V is TRBV30, with 15 positions matching TRBD2. The CDR3 loop spans 19 amino acids. The V and J ends lost 0 bases and 1 base, in that order; junction bases with no gene match: 8. Germline V gene data show CDR1 as GTSNPN and CDR2 as SVGIG (reference sequence). CDR3 in DNA: TGTGCCTGGAGTGTTAGGTATGGACTAGCGGGAGGGCGCACAGATACGCAGTATTTT. Its translation: CAWSVRYGLAGGRTDTQYF.

The chain has TRBV5-4 and TRBJ2-1; possible D gene TRBD1, 6 bases. Per the germline V gene, CDR1 is SGHNT and CDR2 is YYREEE (reference sequence). The CDR3 length is 18 residues. The V and J ends lost 2 bases and 0 bases respectively, with 18 bases between them. CDR3 protein: CASSFGRGVLTSYNEQFF. CDR3 nucleotide sequence: TGTGCCAGCAGCTTTGGCAGGGGCGTCTTAACCTCCTACAATGAGCAGTTCTTC. Full variable domain (rest looked up from reference TRBV5-4 and TRBJ2-1): ETGVTQSPTHLIKTRGQQVTLRCSSQSGHNTVSWYQQALGQGPQFIFQYYREEENGRGNFPPRFSGLQFPNYSSELNVNALELDDSALYLCASSFGRGVLTSYNEQFFGPGTRLTVL.

The chain uses TRBV29-1 and TRBJ2-3; TRBD2 matches 14 bases. The trim removed 2 bases at V and 2 bases at J, leaving 6 bases unmatched. Per germline, CDR1 SQVTM and CDR2 ANQGSEA. CDR3 size: 17 residues. CDR3 sequence reads: CSVELGLAGGPTDTQYF. The CDR3 bases are TGCAGCGTTGAACTTGGACTAGCGGGGGGACCCACAGATACGCAGTATTTT.

This clone showed up just a few times. V usage is TRBV28 and J usage is TRBJ2-3, with 9 bases aligning to TRBD2. The CDR3 runs to 16 residues. CDR1 is MDHEN and CDR2 is SYDVKM in the germline V gene. V lost 5 bases, J lost 5 bases, and 11 bases stayed unmatched. CDR3 residues: CASSPPSSGSKDTQYF. CDR3 bases: TGTGCCAGCAGTCCCCCCAGTAGCGGGAGTAAAGATACGCAGTATTTT.

This clone was counted a few times. V is TRBV28 and J is TRBJ1-1, with 9 bases matching TRBD1. The CDR3 covers 13 residues. Looked up from germline, CDR1 is MDHEN and CDR2 is SYDVKM. V was clipped by 2 bases and J by 7 bases; unmatched bases: 2. The CDR3 protein is CASSLGTGFEAFF. For the CDR3, the DNA is TGTGCCAGCAGTTTAGGGACAGGGTTTGAAGCTTTCTTT.

The chain is built from TRBV15 and TRBJ1-1, with D perhaps matching TRBD1 (5 bases). Germline CDR1 is LNHNV and CDR2 is YYDKDF (reference sequence). V lost 0 bases and J lost 4, with 21 bases in between. The CDR3 sequence is 18 residues long. This chain's CDR3 is CATSRDVWGSAIPTEAFF. DNA for the CDR3: TGTGCCACCAGCAGAGATGTGTGGGGCAGCGCGATTCCCACTGAAGCTTTCTTT.

V is TRBV28 and J is TRBJ2-3; D might be TRBD1 (6 bases). V dropped 2 bases and J dropped 2 bases, with 11 bases sitting between them. Germline lookup yields CDR1 MDHEN and CDR2 SYDVKM. CDR3 length equals 15 residues. The CDR3 DNA reads as TGTGCCAGCAGTTTAACAGGGACCTTCACAGATACGCAGTATTTT. Its protein product is CASSLTGTFTDTQYF.

V and J are TRBV18 and TRBJ2-1; the D gene is possibly TRBD1 (6 bases). Trimming shortened V by 11 bases and J by 3 bases, and 20 bases separated the two germline ends. This CDR3 is 15 amino acids long. Germline CDR1 is KGHSH and CDR2 is LQKENI. Here the CDR3 reads CAVPMGASDYNEQFF. The DNA of the CDR3 is TGTGCCGTTCCTATGGGGGCGTCTGACTACAATGAGCAGTTCTTC.

The chain joins TRBV4-1 to TRBJ2-5; D is perhaps TRBD2 (5 bases). Near its end, the DNA agrees better with TRBJ2-7, so the J call may be wrong. CDR3 length: 15 residues. Per the germline V gene, CDR1 is MGHRA and CDR2 is YSYEKL. CDR3 residues: CASSQEEGSLYEQYF. The CDR3 DNA reads as TGCGCCAGCAGCCAAGAAGAGGGTTCCCTCTACGAGCAGTACTTC.

The chain employs TRBV29-1 and TRBJ1-2, with D perhaps matching TRBD1 (6 bases). The V end was cut by 1 base, the J end by 8 bases, with 17 bases between. CDR1 SQVTM and CDR2 ANQGSEA come from the germline V gene. CDR3 length: 14 residues. Here the CDR3 reads CSVEAGAGLAGYTF. In DNA, the CDR3 is TGCAGCGTTGAAGCGGGGGCCGGACTAGCGGGCTACACCTTC.

The chain carries TRBV2 and TRBJ2-2; 7 nucleotides match TRBD1. Germline V CDR1 and CDR2: SNHLY, FYNNEI. The CDR3 spans 16 residues. Losses at the gene ends were 4 bases for V and 5 bases for J; bases not matched to a gene: 10. CDR3: CASSGGRGLRTGELFF. The CDR3 DNA follows: TGTGCCAGCAGTGGGGGTAGGGGGCTACGTACCGGGGAGCTGTTTTTT.

The table lists this clone with a few counts. The chain recombines TRBV5-1 with TRBJ1-4; possibly TRBD1 for D (5 bases). The ends were cut back, 0 bases at V and 8 bases at J, with 17 bases in the middle. The V gene's germline CDR1 is SGHRS and CDR2 YFSETQ. The CDR3 covers 16 residues. The CDR3 loop is CASSLEVGAGNEKLFF. The CDR3, as DNA: TGCGCCAGCAGCTTGGAGGTAGGGGCAGGGAACGAAAAACTGTTTTTT.

V is TRBV28 and J is TRBJ1-5; TRBD1 matches at 10 bases. Germline-derived CDR1 and CDR2 are MDHEN and SYDVKM. The junction had 11 bases not matched to a gene; V was cut back by 3 bases and J by 6 bases. CDR3 length: 17 residues. CDR3 nucleotide sequence: TGTGCCAGCAGTTTTCCGCGACAGGGGGCTTCTAGTCAGCCCCAGCATTTT. This sequence encodes CASSFPRQGASSQPQHF.

V is TRBV7-8 and J is TRBJ2-3; 8 bases fit TRBD2. CDR1 is SGHVS and CDR2 is FQNEAQ in the germline V gene. CDR3 size: 14 residues. V was clipped by 5 bases and J by 6 bases; unmatched bases: 7. The CDR3 reads CASSLGGGGDTQYF. CDR3 DNA: TGTGCCAGCAGCCTCGGGGGGGGTGGGGATACGCAGTATTTT.

The chain carries TRBV9 and TRBJ1-6; tentatively, D is TRBD1 (6 bases). Germline CDR1 reads SGDLS; CDR2 reads YYNGEE. This CDR3 has 14 residues. Trimming pared 4 bases from V and 4 bases from J, leaving 9 bases between. CDR3 nucleotides: TGTGCCAGCAGCCCCGGACAGTATAATTCACCCCTCCACTTT. Translation gives CASSPGQYNSPLHF.

The chain joins TRBV18 to TRBJ2-1; possible D gene TRBD2, 6 bases. CDR3 length: 14 residues. Between the trimmed V and J ends, which lost 6 bases and 5 bases, there was a span of 14 bases. Germline V lookup: CDR1 KGHSH, CDR2 LQKENI. The DNA for the CDR3 is TGTGCCAGCTCCGGGGGAGTGGGGGACAATGAGCAGTTCTTC. It specifies CASSGGVGDNEQFF. The complete variable domain, with remaining parts taken from reference TRBV18 and TRBJ2-1, reads NAGVMQNPRHLVRRRGQEARLRCSPMKGHSHVYWYRQLPEEGLKFMVYLQKENIIDESGMPKERFSAEFPKEGPSILRIQQVVRGDSAAYFCASSGGVGDNEQFFGPGTRLTVL.

The CDR3 reads CASRTGHTGELFF. The CDR3 region has the DNA TGTGCCAGTAGGACAGGGCACACCGGGGAGCTGTTTTTT. J is TRBJ2-2 and V is TRBV6-4; TRBD1 agrees at 8 bases. J was trimmed by 3 bases and V by 9 bases; bases with no gene match: 3. This CDR3 is 13 amino acids long. Germline V CDR1 and CDR2: MRHNA, SNTAGT.

This chain links TRBV28 with TRBJ1-5; unclear D gene. The V end lost 4 bases, the J end lost 7 bases, and 20 bases lay between the germline ends. This CDR3 comprises 16 residues. From germline, CDR1 is MDHEN and CDR2 SYDVKM. CDR3 nucleotides: TGTGCCAGCAGTTCCCCCCGCGGAGGGCCTGGGCAGCCCCAGCATTTT. It codes for CASSSPRGGPGQPQHF.

The chain is built from TRBV7-3 and TRBJ2-3; tentative D call: TRBD1 (7 bases). Germline V gene lookup returns CDR1 SGHTA and CDR2 FQGTGA. This CDR3 contains 15 residues. Trimming pared 4 bases from V and 6 bases from J, leaving 17 bases between. In DNA form, the CDR3 reads TGTGCCAGCAGCTCCCGGGACAGCGGAGGGGATACGCAGTATTTT. Protein sequence: CASSSRDSGGDTQYF.

V is TRBV4-1 and J is TRBJ2-7; 9 positions agree with TRBD2. Losses at the gene ends were 1 base for V and 1 base for J; bases not matched to a gene: 11. From germline, CDR1 is MGHRA and CDR2 YSYEKL. This CDR3 contains 18 residues. In DNA, the CDR3 is TGCGCCAGCAGCCAAGGGTTTCGGCTAGCGGGACTGTCCTACGAGCAGTACTTC. Its translation: CASSQGFRLAGLSYEQYF.

The chain carries TRBV5-1 and TRBJ1-2, with D maybe TRBD1 (6 bases). Per germline, CDR1 SGHRS and CDR2 YFSETQ. Trimming pared 5 bases from V and 7 bases from J, leaving 15 bases between. This CDR3 region has 13 residues. This CDR3 is CASRPTTGGGYTF. CDR3 DNA sequence: TGCGCCAGCAGGCCGACGACAGGCGGTGGCTACACCTTC.

The chain couples TRBV4-1 to TRBJ2-3; 7 nucleotides match TRBD2. Unmatched junction bases numbered 8, after V lost 1 base and J lost 4 bases. The CDR3 sequence is 16 residues long. Per germline, CDR1 MGHRA and CDR2 YSYEKL. The chain's CDR3 is CASSQGRTSSSDTQYF. In nucleotides, the CDR3 is TGCGCCAGCAGCCAAGGTCGGACTAGTTCATCAGATACGCAGTATTTT.

V is TRBV14 and J is TRBJ1-2; 8 positions match TRBD1. The CDR3 runs 14 residues. V lost 4 bases and J lost 5; bases outside the gene matches: 6. The V gene's germline CDR1 is SGHDN and CDR2 FVKESK. DNA for the CDR3: TGTGCCAGCAGCCGACAGACAGGGGATTATGGCTACACCTTC. Translating it yields CASSRQTGDYGYTF.

This chain links TRBV11-2 with TRBJ1-1; no definite D call. The V end was cut by 1 base, the J end by 8 bases, with 8 bases between. From germline, CDR1 is SGHAT and CDR2 FQNNGV. This CDR3 is built from 12 residues. The CDR3 DNA follows: TGTGCCAGCAGCTTAGTTGTTTCGGAAGCTTTCTTT. Translated: CASSLVVSEAFF.